Described below is a single T cell receptor (beta chain) sequence and its context. What it binds is not known. CDR1 is MNHNS and CDR2 is SASEGT in the germline V gene. V shed 1 base and J 3 bases; nucleotides not matched to a gene: 1. CDR3 length: 15 amino acids. This entry comes from a study of cytomegalovirus exposure and HLA in healthy donors. Notes on the study in general: Among the most significant clusters, several appeared linked to common viral pathogens in a later analysis. Cytomegalovirus status was reportedly diagnosed by the classifier with high sensitivity and specificity. In a later analysis, CMV-associated beta chains were mostly HLA-associated, it appeared.

With 60 Vbeta and 13 Jbeta primers, the PCR was carried out. The protocol was immunoSEQ multiplex PCR, while the TCRdb copy is restricted to in-frame clones and leaves out a portion. The sample carries approximately 150,000 clones, around 64% recorded once. The clonotype comes from a woman younger than 45 in good health and CMV-seronegative. This chain links TRBV6-1 with TRBJ2-2, with 8 bases fitting TRBD2. Sequences were obtained from PBMCs. CDR3 sequence: CASSEELADTGELFF. In DNA, the CDR3 is TGTGCCAGCAGTGAAGAACTAGCGGACACCGGGGAGCTGTTTTTT.